This TCR beta chain was recovered during a study of shared clonotypes between healthy human individuals. For the study at large: Plates per donor: three CD4 naive, three CD4 memory, two CD8 naive, one CD8 memory. Findings and caveats of the study: An anticipated effect of sequencing depth on clonotype sharing among donors was recognized.

V lost 6 bases to trimming and J lost 2 bases; unmatched junction nucleotides: 7. The germline gives CDR1 MNHNS, CDR2 SASEGT. The CDR3 is 14 amino acids. Running of the assay took place at deep level. The method was immunoSEQ multiplex PCR; TCRdb's version includes in-frame clones alone and lacks a portion of them. The data contain fewer than 1.6 million clones, 98% of them singletons. Comment on this clone: Its antigen is currently unknown.

The clonotype originates from a man aged 25 to 40 in good health. This chain joins TRBV6-1 and TRBJ2-7; 7 bases are shared with TRBD1. Sequenced: naive CD4+ T cells sorted from blood. The subset denotes: CD45RA+ positively selected. CDR3 sequence: CASRLPGQTYEQYF. In DNA form, the CDR3 reads TGTGCCAGCAGGCTACCGGGACAGACCTACGAGCAGTACTTC.